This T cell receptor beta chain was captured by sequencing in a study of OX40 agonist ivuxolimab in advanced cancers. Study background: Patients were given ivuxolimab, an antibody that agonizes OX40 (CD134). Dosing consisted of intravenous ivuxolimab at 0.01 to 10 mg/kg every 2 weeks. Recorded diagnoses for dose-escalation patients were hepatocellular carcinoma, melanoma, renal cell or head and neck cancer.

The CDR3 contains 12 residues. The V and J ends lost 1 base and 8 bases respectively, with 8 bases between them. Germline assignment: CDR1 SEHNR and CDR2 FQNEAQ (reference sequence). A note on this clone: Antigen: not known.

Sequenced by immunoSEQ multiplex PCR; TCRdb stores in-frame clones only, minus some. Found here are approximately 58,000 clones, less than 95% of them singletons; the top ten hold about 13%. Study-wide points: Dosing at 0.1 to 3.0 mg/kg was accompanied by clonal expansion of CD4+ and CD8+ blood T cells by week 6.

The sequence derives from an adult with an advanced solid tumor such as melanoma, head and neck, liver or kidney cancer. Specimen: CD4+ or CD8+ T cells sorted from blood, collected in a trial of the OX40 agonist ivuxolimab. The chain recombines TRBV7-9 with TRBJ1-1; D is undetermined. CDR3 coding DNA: TGTGCCAGCAGCTTAGGTATATTCGAAGCTTTCTTT. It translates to CASSLGIFEAFF.